This paragraph reports one T cell receptor (beta chain). The sample comes from a study of T-cell reconstitution after alpha-beta-depleted transplantation in children. The CDR3 loop spans 15 amino acids. Trimming pared 0 bases from V and 1 base from J, leaving 10 bases between. Per the germline V gene, CDR1 is SGDLS and CDR2 is YYNGEE. As it was prepared, the TCRbeta library received unique molecular identifiers. TCRdb re-analysed the PCR reads in MiXCR, keeping a single row per CDR3 protein. This table has 500,000 or so distinct CDR3 sequences, approximately 32% appearing once. The receptor was isolated from a human donor who donated a stem cell graft to a child with aplastic anemia. Here the sequenced sample was PBMCs from the stem cell graft donor, taken from the stem cell graft. J is TRBJ1-1 and V is TRBV9; TRBD1 might be the D (5 bases). Here the CDR3 reads CASSVGGTPNTEAFF. The CDR3 DNA follows: TGTGCCAGCAGCGTAGGGGGCACTCCGAACACTGAAGCTTTCTTT. The full variable domain, in which reference TRBV9 and TRBJ1-1 provide the parts outside the CDR3, is DSGVTQTPKHLITATGQRVTLRCSPRSGDLSVYWYQQSLDQGLQFLIQYYNGEERAKGNILERFSAQQFPDLHSELNLSSLELGDSALYFCASSVGGTPNTEAFFGQGTRLTVV.